A single sample is the source of the 7 T cell receptor beta chains below, sequenced in a study of T cell clonality in common variable immunodeficiency. Sequenced by immunoSEQ multiplex PCR; TCRdb stores in-frame clones only, minus some. Recorded here are 40,000 to 65,000 clones, with no singletons, and the ten leading clones hold 3% to 3.5%. Sequencing was done on a sample of peripheral blood mononuclear cells. Receptors were obtained from a person aged 18 to 75 in good health.

The sample holds many counts of this clone. Sequencing ends 3 residues short of the CDR3 end; the germline J gene provides the rest. The rearrangement links TRBV20-1 to TRBJ2-3, with a possible D match to TRBD2 (6 bases). Trimming took off 6 bases at V and 6 bases at J, with 19 bases between the two ends. There are 14 residues in the CDR3. Germline CDR1 and CDR2: DFQATT and SNEGSKA (reference sequence). The CDR3 sequence: CSAQRGGSFDTQYF. CDR3 DNA, as far as it was read: TGCAGTGCCCAAAGGGGAGGATCCTTTGATACG.

This clone was counted ten times or more. The CDR3 extends 3 residues past the end of the read, so its final part is completed from the germline J gene. The rearrangement links TRBV5-6 to TRBJ1-1; 8 bases are shared with TRBD1. This CDR3 has 15 amino acids. Germline assignment: CDR1 SGHDT and CDR2 YYEEEE. Unmatched junction bases numbered 4, after V lost 0 bases and J lost 3 bases. Here the CDR3 reads CASSLVQGADTEAFF. The CDR3 DNA, read in part, is TGTGCCAGCAGCTTGGTTCAGGGGGCGGACACTGAA.

This clone has more than one count but fewer than ten. Read data end 3 residues before the CDR3 end; the end is taken from the germline J gene. The chain combines TRBV7-2 with TRBJ1-3, with D unclear. This CDR3 region has 13 residues. Trimming took 2 bases from V and 0 from J, leaving 2 bases between them. Germline V gene sequence: CDR1 SGHTA, CDR2 FQGNSA. CDR3 bases read: TGTGCCAGCAGCTTACACTCTGGAAACACC. Translation gives CASSLHSGNT. The CDR3 as a whole reads CASSLHSGNTIYF.

At least ten counts were recorded for this clone. The read terminates 3 residues before the CDR3 end, so the remaining end is supplied by the germline J gene. The J gene is TRBJ2-7, the V gene TRBV30, with 7 bases that match TRBD1. Per the germline V gene, CDR1 is GTSNPN and CDR2 is SVGIG (reference sequence). J was trimmed by 6 bases and V by 2 bases; bases with no gene match: 7. This CDR3 is 13 amino acids long. This chain's CDR3 is CAWSLGQGVEQYF. The CDR3 DNA, read in part, is TGTGCCTGGAGTTTAGGGCAGGGGGTCGAG.

This clone was detected ten times or more. Read data end 3 residues before the CDR3 end; the end is taken from the germline J gene. The chain uses TRBV30 and TRBJ2-5; no definite D call. This CDR3 has 13 residues. Germline values: CDR1 GTSNPN, CDR2 SVGIG (reference sequence). Trimming cost V 7 bases and J 5 bases, with 17 bases left between them. The sequenced part of the CDR3 DNA is TGTGCCTCCGATTCTACCGCCCGGGAGACC. It specifies CASDSTARET. The whole CDR3 protein reads CASDSTARETQYF.

Only a few counts were recorded for this clone. The sequenced fragment ends 3 residues before the CDR3 boundary, so the rest is inferred from the germline J gene. The chain combines TRBV5-1 with TRBJ1-1, with D perhaps TRBD1 (6 bases). The CDR3 length is 12 residues. Per the germline V gene, CDR1 is SGHRS and CDR2 is YFSETQ. The CDR3 bases that were read are TGCGCCAGCAGCTCTAGGGGGTCTCGA. It yields the protein CASSSRGSR. The CDR3 in its entirety is CASSSRGSRAFF. Using reference TRBV5-1 and TRBJ1-1 for the parts outside the CDR3, the full variable domain is KAGVTQTPRYLIKTRGQQVTLSCSPISGHRSVSWYQQTPGQGLQFLFEYFSETQRNKGNFPGRFSGRQFSNSRSEMNVSTLELGDSALYLCASSSRGSRAFFGQGTRLTVV.

In its sample, this clone was seen many times. From the germline J gene comes the end of the CDR3, since the read stops 3 residues before it. J is TRBJ1-1 and V is TRBV6-1, with a weak D call TRBD1 (6 bases). Trimming left V 0 bases short and J 0 bases short, with 20 bases between. Germline CDR1 MNHNS, CDR2 SASEGT. The CDR3 is 19 amino acids. The CDR3 protein is CASSEARGAFVGMNTEAFF. Incomplete CDR3 DNA: TGTGCCAGCAGTGAAGCGCGGGGGGCTTTTGTGGGAATGAACACTGAA.